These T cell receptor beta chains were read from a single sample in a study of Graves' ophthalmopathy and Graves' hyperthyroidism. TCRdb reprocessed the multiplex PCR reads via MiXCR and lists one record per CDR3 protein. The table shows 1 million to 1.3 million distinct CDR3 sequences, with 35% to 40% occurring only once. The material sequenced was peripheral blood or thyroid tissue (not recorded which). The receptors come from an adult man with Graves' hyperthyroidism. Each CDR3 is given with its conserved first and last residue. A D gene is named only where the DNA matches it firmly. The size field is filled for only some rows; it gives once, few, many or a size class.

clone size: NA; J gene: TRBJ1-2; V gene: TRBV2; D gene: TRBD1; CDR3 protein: CASSKGGTDNYGYTF; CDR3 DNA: TGTGCCAGCAGTAAAGGAGGGACAGACAACTATGGCTACACCTTC
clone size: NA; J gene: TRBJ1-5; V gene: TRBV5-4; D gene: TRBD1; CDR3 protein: CASSSGGGLNSNQPQHF; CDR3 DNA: TGTGCCAGCAGCTCCGGAGGGGGCCTGAATAGCAATCAGCCCCAGCATTTT
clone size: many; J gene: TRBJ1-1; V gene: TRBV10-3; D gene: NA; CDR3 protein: CAISEGGGFTEAFF; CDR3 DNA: TGTGCCATCAGTGAAGGCGGGGGGTTCACTGAAGCTTTCTTT
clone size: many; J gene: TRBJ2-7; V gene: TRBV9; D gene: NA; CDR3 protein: CASSSRPGQTYEQYF; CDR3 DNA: TGTGCCAGCAGCTCCCGACCGGGCCAAACCTACGAGCAGTACTTC
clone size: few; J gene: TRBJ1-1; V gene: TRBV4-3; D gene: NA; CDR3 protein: CASSQDTASMNTEAFF; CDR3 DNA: TGCGCCAGCAGCCAAGATACGGCCTCCATGAACACTGAAGCTTTCTTT
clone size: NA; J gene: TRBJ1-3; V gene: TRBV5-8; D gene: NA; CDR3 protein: CASSFAGVGNTIYF; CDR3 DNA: TGTGCCAGCAGCTTCGCGGGGGTAGGAAACACCATATATTTT
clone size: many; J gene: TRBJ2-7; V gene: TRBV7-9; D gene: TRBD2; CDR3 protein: CASSSSGVSSYEQYF; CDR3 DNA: TGTGCCAGCAGCTCGAGCGGGGTGAGCTCCTACGAGCAGTACTTC
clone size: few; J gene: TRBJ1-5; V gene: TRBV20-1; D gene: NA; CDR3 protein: CSARLQGINQPQHF; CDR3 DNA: TGCAGTGCTAGACTCCAGGGAATAAATCAGCCCCAGCATTTT
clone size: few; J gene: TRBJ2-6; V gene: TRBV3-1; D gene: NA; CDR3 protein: CASSQDRPSANVLTF; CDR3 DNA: TGTGCCAGCAGCCAAGATAGGCCCTCGGCCAACGTCCTGACTTTC
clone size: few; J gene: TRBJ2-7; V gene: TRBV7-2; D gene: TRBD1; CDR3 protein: CASSLAPGGSTYEQYF; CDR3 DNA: TGTGCCAGCAGCTTAGCCCCAGGGGGCTCCACCTACGAGCAGTACTTC
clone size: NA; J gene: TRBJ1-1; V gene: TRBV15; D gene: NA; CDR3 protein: CATSSLARQVNTEAFF; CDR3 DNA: TGTGCCACCAGCAGTTTAGCGCGCCAGGTGAACACTGAAGCTTTCTTT
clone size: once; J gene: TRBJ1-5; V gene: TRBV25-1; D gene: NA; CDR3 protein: CACSASRQGNQPQHF; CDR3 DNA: NA
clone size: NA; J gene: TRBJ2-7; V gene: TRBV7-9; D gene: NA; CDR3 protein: CASSPLWGNEQYF; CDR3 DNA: TGTGCCAGCAGCCCCCTATGGGGAAACGAGCAGTACTTC
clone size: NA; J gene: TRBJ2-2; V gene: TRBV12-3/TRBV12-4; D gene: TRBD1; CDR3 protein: CASSPWTGHTGELFF; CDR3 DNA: TGTGCCAGCAGTCCCTGGACAGGGCATACCGGGGAGCTGTTTTTT
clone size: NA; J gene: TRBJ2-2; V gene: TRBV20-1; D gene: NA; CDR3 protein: CSATSTGTTGELFF; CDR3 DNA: TGCAGTGCTACCTCAACAGGGACCACCGGGGAGCTGTTTTTT
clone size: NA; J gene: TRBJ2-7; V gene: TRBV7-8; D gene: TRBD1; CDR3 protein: CASTPQDRNYEQYF; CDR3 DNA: TGTGCCAGCACCCCTCAGGACAGGAACTACGAGCAGTACTTC
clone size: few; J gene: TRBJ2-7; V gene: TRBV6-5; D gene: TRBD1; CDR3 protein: CASSSQHDRDPYEQYF; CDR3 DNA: TGTGCCAGCAGCAGCCAACACGACAGGGACCCCTACGAGCAGTACTTC
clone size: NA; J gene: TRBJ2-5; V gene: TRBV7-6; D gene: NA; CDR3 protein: CASSPRIAETQYF; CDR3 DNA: TGTGCCAGCAGCCCACGAATCGCCGAGACCCAGTACTTC
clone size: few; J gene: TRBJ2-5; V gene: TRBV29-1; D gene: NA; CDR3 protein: CSAEGGETQYF; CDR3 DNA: TGCAGCGCCGAGGGGGGGGAGACCCAGTACTTC
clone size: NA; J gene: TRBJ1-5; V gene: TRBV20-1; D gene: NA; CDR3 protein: CSSSYRRQGSNQPQHF; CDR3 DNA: TGCAGTTCTAGTTACAGACGTCAAGGTAGCAATCAGCCCCAGCATTTT
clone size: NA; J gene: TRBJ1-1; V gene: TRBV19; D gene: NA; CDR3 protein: CATRRGDTEAFF; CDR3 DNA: TGTGCCACCAGACGTGGGGACACTGAAGCTTTCTTT
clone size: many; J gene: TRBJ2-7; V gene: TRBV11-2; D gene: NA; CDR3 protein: CASSPAGMRPGYEQYF; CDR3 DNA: TGTGCCAGCAGCCCCGCCGGGATGCGACCAGGCTACGAGCAGTACTTC
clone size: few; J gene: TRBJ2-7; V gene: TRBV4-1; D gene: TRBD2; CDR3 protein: CASSQDWRETYEQYF; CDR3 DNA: TGCGCCAGCAGCCAAGATTGGCGGGAGACCTACGAGCAGTACTTC
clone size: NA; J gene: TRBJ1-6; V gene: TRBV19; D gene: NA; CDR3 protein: CASSTAGRNSPLHF; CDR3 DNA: TGTGCCAGTAGTACCGCGGGACGAAATTCACCCCTCCACTTT
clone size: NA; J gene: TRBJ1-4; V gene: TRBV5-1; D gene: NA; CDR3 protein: CASRPQRDAGKLFF; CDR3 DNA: TGCGCCAGCAGACCCCAAAGGGATGCCGGAAAACTGTTTTTT
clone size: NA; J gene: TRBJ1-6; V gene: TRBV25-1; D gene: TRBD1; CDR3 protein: CASRNTGVSPLHF; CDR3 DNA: TGTGCCAGCAGGAACACAGGGGTTTCACCCCTCCACTTT
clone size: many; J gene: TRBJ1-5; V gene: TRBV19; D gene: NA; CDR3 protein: CASSIPGDNQPQHF; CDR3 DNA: TGTGCCAGTAGTATTCCAGGGGACAATCAGCCCCAGCATTTT
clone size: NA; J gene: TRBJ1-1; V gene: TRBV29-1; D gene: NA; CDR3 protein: CSVATGPTNTEAFF; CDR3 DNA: TGCAGCGTTGCAACAGGCCCTACGAATACTGAAGCTTTCTTT
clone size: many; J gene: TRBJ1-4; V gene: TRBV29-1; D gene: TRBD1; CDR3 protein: CSVPATGDEKLFF; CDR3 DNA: TGCAGCGTCCCTGCGACAGGGGATGAAAAACTGTTTTTT
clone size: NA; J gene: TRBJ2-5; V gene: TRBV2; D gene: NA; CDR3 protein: CASSEGRNRALRETQYF; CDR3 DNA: TGTGCCAGCAGTGAAGGGAGAAATCGAGCCCTCCGGGAGACCCAGTACTTC
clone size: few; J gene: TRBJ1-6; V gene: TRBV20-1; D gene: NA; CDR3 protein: CSARDGLTEGSPLHF; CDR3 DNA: TGCAGTGCTAGAGATGGGCTGACAGAGGGCTCACCCCTCCACTTT
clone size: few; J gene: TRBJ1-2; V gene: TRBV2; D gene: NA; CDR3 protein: CASSLLGTGDYGYTF; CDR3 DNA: TGTGCCAGCAGTTTACTAGGGACGGGGGACTATGGCTACACCTTC
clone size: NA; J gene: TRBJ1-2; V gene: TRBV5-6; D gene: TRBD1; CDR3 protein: CASFLQGSGYGYTF; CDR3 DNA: TGTGCCAGCTTCTTACAGGGGTCCGGCTATGGCTACACCTTC
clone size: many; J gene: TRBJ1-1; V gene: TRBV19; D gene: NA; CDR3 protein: CASSIEGSSTEAFF; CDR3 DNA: TGTGCCAGTAGTATAGAGGGCAGTAGCACTGAAGCTTTCTTT
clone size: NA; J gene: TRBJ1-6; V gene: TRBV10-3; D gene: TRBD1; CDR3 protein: CAITSGQGAVSPLHF; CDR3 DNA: TGTGCCATCACTTCTGGGCAGGGGGCGGTTTCACCCCTCCACTTT
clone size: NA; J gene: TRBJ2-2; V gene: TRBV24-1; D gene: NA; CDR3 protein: CASSLGVRNTGELFF; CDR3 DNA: TGTGCCAGCAGTTTAGGCGTCCGAAACACCGGGGAGCTGTTTTTT
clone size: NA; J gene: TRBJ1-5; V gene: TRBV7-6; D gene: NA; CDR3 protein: CANSLEGYSNQPQHF; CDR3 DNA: TGTGCCAACAGCTTAGAAGGATATAGCAATCAGCCCCAGCATTTT
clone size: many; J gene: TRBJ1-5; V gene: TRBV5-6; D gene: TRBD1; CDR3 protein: CASSSWTGPYQPQHF; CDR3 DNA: TGTGCCAGCAGCAGTTGGACAGGGCCCTATCAGCCCCAGCATTTT
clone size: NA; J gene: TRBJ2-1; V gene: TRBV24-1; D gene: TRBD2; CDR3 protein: CATSEAGGRFYNEQFF; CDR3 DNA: TGTGCCACCAGTGAAGCGGGGGGGCGCTTCTACAATGAGCAGTTCTTC
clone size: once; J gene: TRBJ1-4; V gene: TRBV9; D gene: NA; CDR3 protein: CANRASTGRGEKLFF; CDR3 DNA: TGTGCCAACCGCGCCAGTACAGGGCGTGGGGAAAAACTGTTTTTT
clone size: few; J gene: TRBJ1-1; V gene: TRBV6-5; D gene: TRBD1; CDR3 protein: CASSQGAGPGQGQMNTEAFF; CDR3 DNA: TGTGCCAGCAGCCAGGGGGCTGGCCCGGGACAGGGACAAATGAACACTGAAGCTTTCTTT
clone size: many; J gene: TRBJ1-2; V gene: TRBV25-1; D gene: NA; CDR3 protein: CAKPTGSNYGYTF; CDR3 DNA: TGTGCCAAGCCCACCGGATCTAACTATGGCTACACCTTC